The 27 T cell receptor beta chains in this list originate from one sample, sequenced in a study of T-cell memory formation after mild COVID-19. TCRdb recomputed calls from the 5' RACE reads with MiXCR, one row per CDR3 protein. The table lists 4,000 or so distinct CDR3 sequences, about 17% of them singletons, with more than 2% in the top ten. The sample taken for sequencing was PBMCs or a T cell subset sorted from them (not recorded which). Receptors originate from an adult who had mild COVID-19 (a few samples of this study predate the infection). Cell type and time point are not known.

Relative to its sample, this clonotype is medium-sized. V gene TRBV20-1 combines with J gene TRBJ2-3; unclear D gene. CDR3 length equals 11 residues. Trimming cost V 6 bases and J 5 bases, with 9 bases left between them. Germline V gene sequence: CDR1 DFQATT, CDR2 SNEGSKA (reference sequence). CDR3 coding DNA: TGCAGTGCCTGTGAGCAAGATACGCAGTATTTT. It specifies CSACEQDTQYF.

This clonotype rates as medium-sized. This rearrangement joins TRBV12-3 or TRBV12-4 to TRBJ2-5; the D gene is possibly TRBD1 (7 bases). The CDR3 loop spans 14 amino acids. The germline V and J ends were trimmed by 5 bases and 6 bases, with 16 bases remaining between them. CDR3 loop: CASSDDRAGKTQYF. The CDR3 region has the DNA TGTGCCAGCAGTGATGACAGGGCGGGAAAGACCCAGTACTTC.

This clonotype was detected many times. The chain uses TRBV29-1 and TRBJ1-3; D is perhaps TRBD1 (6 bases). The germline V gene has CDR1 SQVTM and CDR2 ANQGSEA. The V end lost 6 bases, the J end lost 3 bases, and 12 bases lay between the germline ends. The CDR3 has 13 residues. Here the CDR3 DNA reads TGCAGCGTCCGGGCGGACAGTGGAAACACCATATATTTT. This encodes CSVRADSGNTIYF.

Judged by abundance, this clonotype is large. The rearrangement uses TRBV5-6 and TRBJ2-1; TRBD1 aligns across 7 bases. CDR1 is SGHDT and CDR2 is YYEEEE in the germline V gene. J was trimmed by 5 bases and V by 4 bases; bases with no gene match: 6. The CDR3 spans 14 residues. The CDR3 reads CASSPPGQHNEQFF. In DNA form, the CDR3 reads TGTGCCAGCAGCCCGCCGGGACAGCACAATGAGCAGTTCTTC.

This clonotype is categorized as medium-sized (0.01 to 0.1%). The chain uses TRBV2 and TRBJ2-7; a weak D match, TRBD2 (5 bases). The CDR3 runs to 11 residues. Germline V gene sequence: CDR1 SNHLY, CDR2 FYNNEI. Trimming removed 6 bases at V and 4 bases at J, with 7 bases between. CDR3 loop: CASRPGYEQYF. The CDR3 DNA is TGTGCCAGCAGACCGGGGTACGAGCAGTACTTC. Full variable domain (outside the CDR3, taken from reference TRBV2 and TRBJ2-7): EPEVTQTPSHQVTQMGQEVILRCVPISNHLYFYWYRQILGQKVEFLVSFYNNEISEKSEIFDDQFSVERPDGSNFTLKIRSTKLEDSAMYFCASRPGYEQYFGPGTRLTVT.

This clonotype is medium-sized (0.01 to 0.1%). The CDR3 DNA sequence: TGTGCCAGCAGCCCCCCCGGGACTAGTTTGTTTTTAGGAGAGACCCAGTACTTC. Translation gives CASSPPGTSLFLGETQYF. This chain links TRBV9 with TRBJ2-5, with TRBD2 matching over 8 bases. Germline lookup yields CDR1 SGDLS and CDR2 YYNGEE. This CDR3 is 18 amino acids long. V dropped 4 bases and J dropped 4; count of bases not matched to a gene: 18.

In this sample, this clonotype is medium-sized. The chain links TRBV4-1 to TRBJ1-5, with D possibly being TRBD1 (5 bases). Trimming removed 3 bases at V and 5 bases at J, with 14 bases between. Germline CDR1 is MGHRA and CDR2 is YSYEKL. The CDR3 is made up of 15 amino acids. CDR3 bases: TGCGCCAGCAGCCATTACCGGGGGGGAGATCAGCCCCAGCATTTT. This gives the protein CASSHYRGGDQPQHF.

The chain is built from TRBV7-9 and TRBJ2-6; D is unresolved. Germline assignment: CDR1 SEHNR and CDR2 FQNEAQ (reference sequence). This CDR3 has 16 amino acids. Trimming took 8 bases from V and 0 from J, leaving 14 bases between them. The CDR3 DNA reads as TGTGCCAGCTCCCTGGGCCTTGGCTCTGGGGCCAACGTCCTGACTTTC. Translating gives CASSLGLGSGANVLTF. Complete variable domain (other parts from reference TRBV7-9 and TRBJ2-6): DTGVSQNPRHKITKRGQNVTFRCDPISEHNRLYWYRQTLGQGPEFLTYFQNEAQLEKSRLLSDRFSAERPKGSFSTLEIQRTEQGDSAMYLCASSLGLGSGANVLTFGAGSRLTVL.

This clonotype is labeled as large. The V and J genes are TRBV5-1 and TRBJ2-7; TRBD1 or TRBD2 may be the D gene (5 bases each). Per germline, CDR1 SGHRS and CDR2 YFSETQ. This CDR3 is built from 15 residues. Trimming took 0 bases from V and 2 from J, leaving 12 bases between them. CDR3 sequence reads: CASSLDGTPTYEQYV. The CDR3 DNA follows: TGCGCCAGCAGCTTGGACGGGACCCCCACCTACGAGCAGTACGTC.

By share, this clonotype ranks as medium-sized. CDR3 DNA sequence: TGTGCTAGTGGTTTGTTGACAGGGTATACTGAAAAACTGTTTTTT. Protein sequence: CASGLLTGYTEKLFF. J is TRBJ1-4 and V is TRBV12-5, with TRBD1 matching over 7 bases. The CDR3 extends over 15 amino acids. V lost 2 bases, J lost 7 bases, and 7 bases stayed unmatched. Germline V gives CDR1 LGHNT, CDR2 FRNRAP. Drawing the rest from reference TRBV12-5 and TRBJ1-4, the complete variable domain is DARVTQTPRHKVTEMGQEVTMRCQPILGHNTVFWYRQTMMQGLELLAYFRNRAPLDDSGMPKDRFSAEMPDATLATLKIQPSEPRDSAVYFCASGLLTGYTEKLFFGSGTQLSVL.

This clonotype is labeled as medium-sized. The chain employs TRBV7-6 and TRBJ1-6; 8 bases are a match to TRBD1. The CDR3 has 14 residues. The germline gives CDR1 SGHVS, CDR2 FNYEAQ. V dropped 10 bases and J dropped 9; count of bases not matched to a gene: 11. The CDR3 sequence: CATFPGTGSSPLHF. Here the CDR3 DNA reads TGTGCCACCTTCCCCGGGACAGGCAGTTCACCCCTCCACTTT.

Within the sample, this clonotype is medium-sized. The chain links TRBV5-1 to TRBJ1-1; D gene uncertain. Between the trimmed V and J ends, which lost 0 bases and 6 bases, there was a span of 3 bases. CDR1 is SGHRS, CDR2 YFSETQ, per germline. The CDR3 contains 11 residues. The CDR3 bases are TGCGCCAGCAGCTTGGAGGCTGAAGCTTTCTTT. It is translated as CASSLEAEAFF.

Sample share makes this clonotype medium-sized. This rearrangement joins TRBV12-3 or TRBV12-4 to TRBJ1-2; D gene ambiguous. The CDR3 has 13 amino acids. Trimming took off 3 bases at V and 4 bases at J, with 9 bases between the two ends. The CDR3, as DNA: TGTGCCAGCAGTTTGCAGACACTCTATGGCTACACCTTC. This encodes CASSLQTLYGYTF.

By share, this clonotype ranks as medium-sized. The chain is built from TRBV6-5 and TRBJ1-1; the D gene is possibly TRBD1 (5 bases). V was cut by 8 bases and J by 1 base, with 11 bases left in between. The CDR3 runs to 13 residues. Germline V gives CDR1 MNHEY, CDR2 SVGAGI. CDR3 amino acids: CASARGGNTEAFF. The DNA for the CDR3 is TGTGCCAGCGCAAGGGGTGGGAACACTGAAGCTTTCTTT.

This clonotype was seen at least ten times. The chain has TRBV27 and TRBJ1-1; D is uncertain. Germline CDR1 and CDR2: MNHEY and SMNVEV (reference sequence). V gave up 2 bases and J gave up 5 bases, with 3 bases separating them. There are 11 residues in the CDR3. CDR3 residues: CASSLGTEAFF. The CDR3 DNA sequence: TGTGCCAGCAGTTTAGGGACTGAAGCTTTCTTT.

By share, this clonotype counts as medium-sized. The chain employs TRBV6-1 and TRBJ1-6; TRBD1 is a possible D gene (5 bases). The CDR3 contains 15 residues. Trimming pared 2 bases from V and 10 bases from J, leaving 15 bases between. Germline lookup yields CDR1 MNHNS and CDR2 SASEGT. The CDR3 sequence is CASSEKGPYPSPLHF. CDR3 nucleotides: TGTGCCAGCAGTGAAAAGGGACCTTACCCCTCACCCCTCCACTTT.

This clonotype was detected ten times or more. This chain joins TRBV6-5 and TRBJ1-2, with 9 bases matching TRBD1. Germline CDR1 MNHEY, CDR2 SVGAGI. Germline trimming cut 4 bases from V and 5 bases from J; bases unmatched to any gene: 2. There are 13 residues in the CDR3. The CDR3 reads CASSLTGGYGYTF. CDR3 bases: TGTGCCAGCAGTTTGACAGGGGGTTATGGCTACACCTTC.

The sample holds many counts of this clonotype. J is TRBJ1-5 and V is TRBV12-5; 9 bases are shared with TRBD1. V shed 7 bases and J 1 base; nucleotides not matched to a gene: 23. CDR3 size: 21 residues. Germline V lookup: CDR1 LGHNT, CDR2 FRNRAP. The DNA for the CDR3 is TGTGCTAGTGACAATACCGCCTTAGCGGGACAGGGCCGTCTAAGCAATCAGCCCCAGCATTTT. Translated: CASDNTALAGQGRLSNQPQHF. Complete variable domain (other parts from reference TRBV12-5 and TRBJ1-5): DARVTQTPRHKVTEMGQEVTMRCQPILGHNTVFWYRQTMMQGLELLAYFRNRAPLDDSGMPKDRFSAEMPDATLATLKIQPSEPRDSAVYFCASDNTALAGQGRLSNQPQHFGDGTRLSIL.

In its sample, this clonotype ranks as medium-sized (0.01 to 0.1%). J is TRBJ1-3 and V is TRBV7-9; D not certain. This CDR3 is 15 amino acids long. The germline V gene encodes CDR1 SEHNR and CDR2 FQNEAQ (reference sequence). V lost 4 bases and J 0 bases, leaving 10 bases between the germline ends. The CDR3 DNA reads TGTGCCAGCAGCTCCCTGGACCTCTCTGGAAACACCATATATTTT. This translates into CASSSLDLSGNTIYF.

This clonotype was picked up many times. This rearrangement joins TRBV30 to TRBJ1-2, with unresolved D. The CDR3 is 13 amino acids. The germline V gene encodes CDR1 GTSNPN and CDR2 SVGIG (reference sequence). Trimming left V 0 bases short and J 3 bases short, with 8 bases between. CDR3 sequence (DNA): TGTGCCTGGAGTGTACGCAGCCACTATGGCTACACCTTC. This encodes CAWSVRSHYGYTF.

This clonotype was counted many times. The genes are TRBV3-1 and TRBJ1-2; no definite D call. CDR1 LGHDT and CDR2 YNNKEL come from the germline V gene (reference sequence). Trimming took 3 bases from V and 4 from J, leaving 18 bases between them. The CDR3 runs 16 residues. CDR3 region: CASSQSTLRWFYGYTF. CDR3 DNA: TGTGCCAGCAGCCAGTCAACGTTAAGGTGGTTCTATGGCTACACCTTC.

As DNA, the CDR3 is TGTGCCAGCAACCTAGCGGGAGGCGGGGAGCTGTTTTTT. Amino acids: CASNLAGGGELFF. The chain links TRBV3-1 to TRBJ2-2; TRBD2 agrees at 11 bases. Per the germline V gene, CDR1 is LGHDT and CDR2 is YNNKEL (reference sequence). The CDR3 consists of 13 residues. J gave up 7 bases and V 7 bases, and 2 bases lay outside the gene matches.

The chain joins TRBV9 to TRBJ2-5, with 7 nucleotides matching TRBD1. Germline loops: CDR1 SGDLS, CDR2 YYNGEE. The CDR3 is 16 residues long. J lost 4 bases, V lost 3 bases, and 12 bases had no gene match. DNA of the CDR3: TGTGCCAGCAGCGCCAGCCCCCTTGACAGGGTAGAGACCCAGTACTTC. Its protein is CASSASPLDRVETQYF.

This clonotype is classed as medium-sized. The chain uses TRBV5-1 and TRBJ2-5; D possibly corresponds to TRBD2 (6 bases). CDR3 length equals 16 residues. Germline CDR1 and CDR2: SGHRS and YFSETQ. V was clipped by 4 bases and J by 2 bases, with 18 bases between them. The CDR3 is CASSMGLAVWQETQYF. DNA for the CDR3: TGCGCCAGCAGCATGGGACTGGCCGTATGGCAAGAGACCCAGTACTTC.

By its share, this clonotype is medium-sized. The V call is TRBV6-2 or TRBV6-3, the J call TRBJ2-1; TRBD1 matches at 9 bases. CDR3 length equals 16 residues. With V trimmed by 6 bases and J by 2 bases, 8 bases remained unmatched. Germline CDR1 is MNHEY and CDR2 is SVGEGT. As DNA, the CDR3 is TGTGCCAGCAGACCTACAGGGGGCCGGACCTACAATGAGCAGTTCTTC. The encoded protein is CASRPTGGRTYNEQFF.

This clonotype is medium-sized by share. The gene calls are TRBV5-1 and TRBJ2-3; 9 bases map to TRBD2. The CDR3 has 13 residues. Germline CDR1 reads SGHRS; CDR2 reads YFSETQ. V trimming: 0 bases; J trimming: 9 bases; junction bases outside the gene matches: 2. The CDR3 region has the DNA TGCGCCAGCAGCTTGGTCCTAGCGGGAACGCAGTATTTT. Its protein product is CASSLVLAGTQYF.

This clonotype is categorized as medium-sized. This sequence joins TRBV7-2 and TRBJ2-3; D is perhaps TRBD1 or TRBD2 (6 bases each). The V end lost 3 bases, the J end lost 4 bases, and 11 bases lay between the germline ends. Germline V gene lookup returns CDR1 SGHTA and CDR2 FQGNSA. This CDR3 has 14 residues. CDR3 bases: TGTGCCAGCAGCTTTTGGGGGGCGGCAGATACGCAGTATTTT. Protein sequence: CASSFWGAADTQYF.